The rows below give T cell receptor beta chains drawn from one sample of a study of T-cell reconstitution after alpha-beta-depleted transplantation in children. MiXCR, applied by TCRdb to the PCR reads, yields one record per CDR3 protein. The sample shows 250,000 to 400,000 distinct CDR3 sequences, approximately 20% of them seen only once. Sequencing used PBMCs, mostly from graft donor cells, obtained 180 days after TCRalphabeta/CD19-depleted stem cell transplant. The receptors shown here come from a male patient younger than 18 who had a stem cell transplant for acute lymphoblastic leukemia, so the T cells may come from the graft donor. CDR3s include the opening cysteine and the closing phenylalanine or tryptophan. The D gene is left open where the match is weak. Clone size is given for some rows only: seen once, a few or many times, or a class if the clone is expanded.

abundance,j_gene,d_gene,len,v_gene,CDR3nt,CDR3aa
few,TRBJ1-4,-,14,TRBV7-9,TGTGCCAGCAGCAAAACGGGACTTAATGAAAAACTGTTTTTT,CASSKTGLNEKLFF
-,TRBJ2-6,-,19,TRBV6-4,TGTGCCAGCAGTGATCGGGCCCACAGGCTCCTTACTGGGGCCAACGTCCTGACTTTC,CASSDRAHRLLTGANVLTF
once,TRBJ2-5,-,16,TRBV5-1,TGCGCCAGCAGCTTGGGGTCAGCCCGGATTCAAGAGACCCAGTACTTC,CASSLGSARIQETQYF
few,TRBJ2-7,-,13,TRBV9,TGTGCCAGCAGCGTAGGTCCAGGGTACGAGCAGTACTTC,CASSVGPGYEQYF
-,TRBJ1-2,-,13,TRBV6-5,TGTGCCAGCAGTTACAGGGACACCTATGGCTACACCTTC,CASSYRDTYGYTF
-,TRBJ2-3,-,14,TRBV19,TGTGCCAGTAGTATTAGGATTCCCACAGATACGCAGTATTTT,CASSIRIPTDTQYF
few,TRBJ2-1,TRBD2,16,TRBV5-1,TGCGCCAGCAGTAGGACTAGCGGGAGAAGTATCAATGAGCAGTTCTTC,CASSRTSGRSINEQFF
few,TRBJ1-4,-,15,TRBV5-1,TGCGCCAGCAGCCTGTCAGGGTCCACCAATGAAAAACTGTTTTTT,CASSLSGSTNEKLFF
-,TRBJ2-7,-,18,TRBV21-1,TGTGCCAGCAGCCCACCCGGGACTAGCGGGAGAGAGGGCTACGAGCAGTACTTC,CASSPPGTSGREGYEQYF
-,TRBJ2-1,-,12,TRBV27,TGTGCCAGCAGTTCGACCTACACAGAGCAGTTCTTC,CASSSTYTEQFF
few,TRBJ2-7,TRBD1,15,TRBV12-3/TRBV12-4,TGTGCCAGCAGTCGAGGGGGCTTGGTGTCCTACGAGCAGTACTTC,CASSRGGLVSYEQYF
-,TRBJ2-3,-,15,TRBV5-1,TGCGCCAGCAGCTTAATAGCTGGAGTCACAGATACGCAGTATTTT,CASSLIAGVTDTQYF
few,TRBJ2-3,-,14,TRBV6-1,TGTGCCAGCAGTGAAGCGACAGGCACAGATACGCAGTATTTT,CASSEATGTDTQYF
-,TRBJ2-7,TRBD2,13,TRBV7-6,TGTGCCAGCAGCCGGAGCGGGAGAGGCGAGCAGTACTTC,CASSRSGRGEQYF
-,TRBJ2-7,-,14,TRBV25-1,TGTGCCAGCAGCAGGACAGTATACTCCTACGAGCAGTACTTC,CASSRTVYSYEQYF
-,TRBJ2-3,-,13,TRBV11-2,TGTGCCAGCAGCGCGGACCTGTGGGATACGCAGTATTTT,CASSADLWDTQYF
-,TRBJ2-1,-,12,TRBV11-2,TGTGCCAGCAGCTTGGACCTCAATGAGCAGTTCTTC,CASSLDLNEQFF
few,TRBJ2-7,-,13,TRBV5-1,TGCGCCAGCAAACTGACAGGACGTTCGGGGCAGTACTTC,CASKLTGRSGQYF
-,TRBJ2-1,-,15,TRBV7-3,TGTGCCAGCAGCTCATTACCCAGCTCCTACAATGAGCAGTTCTTC,CASSSLPSSYNEQFF
few,TRBJ1-5,-,16,TRBV15,TGTGCCACCAGCAGAGTCGGGGGGGGATTCGATCAGCCCCAGCATTTT,CATSRVGGGFDQPQHF
-,TRBJ1-4,-,13,TRBV20-1,TGCAGTGCTAGGGGGGAGTCAGGGCAAAGACTGTTTTTT,CSARGESGQRLFF
many,TRBJ2-1,TRBD2,16,TRBV20-1,TGCAGTGCCCGATATCTAGCGGGGCACTCCTACAATGAGCAGTTCTTC,CSARYLAGHSYNEQFF
-,TRBJ2-7,TRBD2,17,TRBV5-5,TGTGCCAGCGAAGGGACTAGCGGGACCAGATACTTCTACGAGCAGTACTTC,CASEGTSGTRYFYEQYF
-,TRBJ2-2,-,15,TRBV6-5,TGTGCCAGCAGTTACGGCGGGACGAACACCGGGGAGCTGTTTTTT,CASSYGGTNTGELFF
few,TRBJ2-1,-,16,TRBV9,TGTGCCAGCAGCCACAGGACTCTCCTCCCTTTCAATGAGCAGTTCTTC,CASSHRTLLPFNEQFF
few,TRBJ2-5,-,14,TRBV5-6,TGTGCCAGCAGTCTTACCAGAACCCAGGAGACCCAGTACTTC,CASSLTRTQETQYF
-,TRBJ2-7,TRBD2,14,TRBV12-3/TRBV12-4,TGTGCCAGCAGGTCGAGCGGGAGTATTTACGAGCAGTACTTC,CASRSSGSIYEQYF
few,TRBJ2-7,TRBD1,13,TRBV29-1,TGCAGCGTCCCGGGACAGGGGGCCTACGAGCAGTACTTC,CSVPGQGAYEQYF